Listed here are 30 T cell receptor beta chains from one sample, sequenced in a study of shared clonotypes between healthy human individuals. Measured with immunoSEQ multiplex PCR; TCRdb has only the in-frame clones, and not every one. This repertoire shows 2 million to 2.5 million clones, 90% to 97% found once; its top ten account for around 0.13%. Sequencing was performed on naive CD4+ T cells sorted from blood. The subset was: CD45RA+ positively selected. The receptors come from a man aged 18 to 35 in good health.

This rearrangement joins TRBV2 to TRBJ1-6, with D unclear. The CDR3 runs 13 residues. V lost 5 bases, J lost 6 bases, and 8 bases lay in between. The V gene's germline CDR1 is SNHLY and CDR2 FYNNEI. Here the CDR3 reads CASSSTGNSPLHF. Written as DNA, the CDR3 is TGTGCCAGCAGTTCTACGGGTAATTCACCCCTCCACTTT.

This clone is a singleton in its sample. The V call is TRBV18, the J call TRBJ1-4; no firm D call. Germline V gene lookup returns CDR1 KGHSH and CDR2 LQKENI. The CDR3 totals 13 residues. The V end was cut by 1 base, the J end by 8 bases, with 8 bases between. The CDR3 reads CASSPQPGEKLFF. CDR3 in DNA: TGTGCCAGCTCACCACAACCAGGAGAAAAACTGTTTTTT. Together with reference TRBV18 and TRBJ1-4, the CDR3 gives the full variable domain: NAGVMQNPRHLVRRRGQEARLRCSPMKGHSHVYWYRQLPEEGLKFMVYLQKENIIDESGMPKERFSAEFPKEGPSILRIQQVVRGDSAAYFCASSPQPGEKLFFGSGTQLSVL.

This clone appeared a single time. The CDR3 reads CASSFRQEIGELFF. The CDR3 DNA sequence: TGTGCCAGCAGCTTTCGCCAGGAAATCGGGGAGCTGTTTTTT. The rearrangement joins TRBV7-3 to TRBJ2-2; D is unresolved. Germline assignment: CDR1 SGHTA and CDR2 FQGTGA. The CDR3 has 14 amino acids. V shed 3 bases and J shed 7 bases, with 12 bases lying between them.

This CDR3 is CAISDAGTGNTEAFF. CDR3 nucleotides: TGTGCCATCAGTGACGCCGGGACAGGGAACACTGAAGCTTTCTTT. This chain joins TRBV10-3 and TRBJ1-1, with TRBD1 matching 8 bases. V gave up 3 bases and J gave up 1 base; unmatched junction bases: 4. The CDR3 totals 15 residues. Germline V gene data show CDR1 as ENHRY and CDR2 as SYGVKD.

The chain has TRBV7-2 and TRBJ2-3; 12 bases align to TRBD2. V lost 2 bases, J lost 3 bases, and 6 bases stayed unmatched. The CDR3 is 17 residues long. Looked up from germline, CDR1 is SGHTA and CDR2 is FQGNSA. CDR3 residues: CASSLRATSGRTDTQYF. CDR3 DNA: TGTGCCAGCAGCTTAAGGGCGACTAGCGGGAGAACAGATACGCAGTATTTT.

The rearrangement links TRBV6-6 to TRBJ2-1, with TRBD2 matching over 7 bases. CDR3 length: 15 residues. Losses at the gene ends were 6 bases for V and 0 bases for J; bases not matched to a gene: 5. CDR1 and CDR2 from the germline V gene are MNHNY and SVGAGI (reference sequence). Written as DNA, the CDR3 is TGTGCCAGCAGGGGAGGGTTTAGCTCCTACAATGAGCAGTTCTTC. This gives the protein CASRGGFSSYNEQFF.

The V gene is TRBV18, the J gene TRBJ2-7, with TRBD2 matching 8 bases. The CDR3 has 15 residues. V dropped 6 bases and J dropped 2; count of bases not matched to a gene: 9. Germline loops: CDR1 KGHSH, CDR2 LQKENI. The CDR3: CASSISGGGTYEQYF. DNA of the CDR3: TGTGCCAGCTCTATTTCTGGCGGGGGGACCTACGAGCAGTACTTC.

Concerning this clone itself: This specimen includes other DNA sequences encoding the same CDR3. V is TRBV6-5 and J is TRBJ2-7; 8 nucleotides agree with TRBD2. The CDR3 is 16 residues long. Trimming at V came to 0 bases and at J to 0 bases, leaving 4 bases not matched to a gene. Germline assignment: CDR1 MNHEY and CDR2 SVGAGI. The DNA of the CDR3 is TGTGCCAGCAGTTACTCATCCAGCGGGAGCTCCTACGAGCAGTACTTC. Protein: CASSYSSSGSSYEQYF.

V is TRBV9 and J is TRBJ1-3; D is perhaps TRBD1 (5 bases). Per germline, CDR1 SGDLS and CDR2 YYNGEE. With 0 bases removed from V and 4 bases from J, the gap between germline ends came to 11 bases. This CDR3 contains 15 residues. CDR3 DNA: TGTGCCAGCAGCGTAGGCGGCAGGGAAGGAAACACCATATATTTT. Its translation: CASSVGGREGNTIYF.

The J gene is TRBJ2-7, the V gene TRBV7-9; no clear D. This CDR3 has 13 residues. Trimming cost V 1 base and J 3 bases, with 7 bases left between them. CDR1 is SEHNR, CDR2 FQNEAQ, per germline (reference sequence). CDR3 in DNA: TGTGCCAGCAGCTTAGAGACGGGCTACGAGCAGTACTTC. Protein product: CASSLETGYEQYF.

V is TRBV4-1 and J is TRBJ1-6; D is unclear. Trimming cost V 1 base and J 0 bases, with 10 bases left between them. Per germline, CDR1 MGHRA and CDR2 YSYEKL. The CDR3 extends over 17 amino acids. CDR3 sequence (DNA): TGCGCCAGCAGCCAAGGGGTGGCAAACTCCTATAATTCACCCCTCCACTTT. Translation: CASSQGVANSYNSPLHF.

The CDR3 region has the DNA TGTGCCAGCAGCGAAAGAGCTAACTATGGCTACACCTTC. It codes for CASSERANYGYTF. The chain employs TRBV7-8 and TRBJ1-2, with unresolved D. V gave up 5 bases and J gave up 0 bases, with 7 bases separating them. This CDR3 spans 13 amino acids. Germline-derived CDR1 and CDR2 are SGHVS and FQNEAQ.

The V and J genes are TRBV6-1 and TRBJ2-7; D possibly matches TRBD1 or TRBD2 (5 bases each). Between the trimmed V and J ends, which lost 4 bases and 0 bases, there was a span of 10 bases. The CDR3 is 14 residues long. Per germline, CDR1 MNHNS and CDR2 SASEGT. The CDR3 nucleotides are TGTGCCAGCAGTGTGGAGGACATCTCCTACGAGCAGTACTTC. This codes for CASSVEDISYEQYF.

There are a few counts of this clone. This rearrangement joins TRBV14 to TRBJ2-5, with TRBD2 as a possible D gene (5 bases). V was cut by 1 base and J by 1 base, with 13 bases left in between. This CDR3 contains 16 residues. CDR1 and CDR2 from the germline V gene are SGHDN and FVKESK. DNA of the CDR3: TGTGCCAGCAGCCAAGGGTGGGTGAGGGCCCAAGAGACCCAGTACTTC. It translates to CASSQGWVRAQETQYF.

To note about this clone: The same CDR3 also results from other DNA sequences found in this sample. The chain employs TRBV9 and TRBJ1-5, with TRBD1 matching 8 bases. The CDR3 runs 14 residues. V lost 0 bases, J lost 6 bases, and 2 bases stayed unmatched. Per the germline V gene, CDR1 is SGDLS and CDR2 is YYNGEE. The CDR3 DNA reads as TGTGCCAGCAGCGTAGGACAGGGGAGTCAGCCCCAGCATTTT. Translating gives CASSVGQGSQPQHF.

The chain carries TRBV30 and TRBJ2-5; 10 bases are a match to TRBD2. The trim removed 2 bases at V and 5 bases at J, leaving 5 bases unmatched. Germline values: CDR1 GTSNPN, CDR2 SVGIG (reference sequence). The CDR3 covers 14 residues. The CDR3: CAWSRSGGVETQYF. The CDR3 DNA follows: TGTGCCTGGAGTAGGAGCGGGGGGGTGGAGACCCAGTACTTC.

The genes are TRBV19 and TRBJ2-2; the match to TRBD2 covers 9 bases. Germline-derived CDR1 and CDR2 are LNHDA and SQIVND (reference sequence). Germline trimming cut 4 bases from V and 5 bases from J; bases unmatched to any gene: 2. There are 14 residues in the CDR3. The CDR3 reads CASSTSGKTGELFF. The CDR3 nucleotides read TGTGCCAGTAGTACTAGCGGGAAAACCGGGGAGCTGTTTTTT.

J is TRBJ1-2 and V is TRBV4-3, with D unclear. CDR1 and CDR2 (germline): LGHNA, YSLEER. The V end was cut by 1 base, the J end by 6 bases, with 18 bases between. The CDR3 has 16 residues. The CDR3 loop is CASSQVTTKGLDGYTF. The CDR3 DNA is TGCGCCAGCAGCCAAGTGACGACGAAGGGCTTGGATGGCTACACCTTC.

The J gene is TRBJ2-5, the V gene TRBV6-5; TRBD1 is a possible D gene (5 bases). The DNA matches TRBJ2-7 better at its end, which makes the J call doubtful. Germline loops: CDR1 MNHEY, CDR2 SVGAGI. This CDR3 has 16 residues. This CDR3 is CASSSAILTGSYEQYF. The CDR3 coding sequence is TGTGCCAGCAGTTCGGCGATTTTAACAGGAAGCTACGAGCAGTACTTC.

Worth noting for this clone: One end of the junction is discordant with germline, which a read error may explain. The chain couples TRBV6-4 to TRBJ2-7, with D unclear. CDR3 size: 15 residues. Germline CDR1 and CDR2: MRHNA and SNTAGT. CDR3 amino acids: CASSDSGFSVSILDF. DNA for the CDR3: TGTGCCAGCAGTGACTCCGGCTTTTCTGTTTCTATTTTGGACTTC.

The gene calls are TRBV7-2 and TRBJ1-2, with unresolved D. V was trimmed by 3 bases and J by 2 bases, leaving 7 bases between them. Per germline, CDR1 SGHTA and CDR2 FQGNSA. The CDR3 is 13 amino acids. CDR3 in DNA: TGTGCCAGCAGCTTTTATAAAAACTATGGCTACACCTTC. The encoded protein is CASSFYKNYGYTF. Looking up the rest from reference TRBV7-2 and TRBJ1-2 gives the full variable domain: GAGVSQSPSNKVTEKGKDVELRCDPISGHTALYWYRQSLGQGLEFLIYFQGNSAPDKSGLPSDRFSAERTGGSVSTLTIQRTQQEDSAVYLCASSFYKNYGYTFGSGTRLTVV.

J is TRBJ1-5 and V is TRBV2; D is unclear. CDR1 is SNHLY, CDR2 FYNNEI, per germline. The CDR3 length is 14 residues. Trimming cost V 8 bases and J 0 bases, with 11 bases left between them. The CDR3 nucleotides read TGTGCCAGCCGATCGAGTTATAGCAATCAGCCCCAGCATTTT. It specifies CASRSSYSNQPQHF. The whole variable domain, remainder taken from reference TRBV2 and TRBJ1-5, is EPEVTQTPSHQVTQMGQEVILRCVPISNHLYFYWYRQILGQKVEFLVSFYNNEISEKSEIFDDQFSVERPDGSNFTLKIRSTKLEDSAMYFCASRSSYSNQPQHFGDGTRLSIL.

V is TRBV7-9 and J is TRBJ2-7, with a tentative D call TRBD1 (8 bases). Trimming removed 7 bases at V and 5 bases at J, with 15 bases between. This CDR3 region has 13 residues. The germline V gene has CDR1 SEHNR and CDR2 FQNEAQ (reference sequence). CDR3 nucleotides: TGTGCCAGCACCCGACAGGGGAGGGACGAGCAGTACTTC. Its translation: CASTRQGRDEQYF. Full variable domain (outside the CDR3, taken from reference TRBV7-9 and TRBJ2-7): DTGVSQNPRHKITKRGQNVTFRCDPISEHNRLYWYRQTLGQGPEFLTYFQNEAQLEKSRLLSDRFSAERPKGSFSTLEIQRTEQGDSAMYLCASTRQGRDEQYFGPGTRLTVT.

V is TRBV4-3 and J is TRBJ1-5; D perhaps matches TRBD1 (5 bases). The CDR3 runs 15 residues. The V gene lost 0 bases and the J gene lost 4 bases, with 10 bases spanning the gap. Germline values: CDR1 LGHNA, CDR2 YSLEER. CDR3 coding DNA: TGCGCCAGCAGCCAAGATCGACAGCCTAATCAGCCCCAGCATTTT. It is translated as CASSQDRQPNQPQHF.

J is TRBJ2-1 and V is TRBV5-1; 9 bases are shared with TRBD1. Per germline, CDR1 SGHRS and CDR2 YFSETQ. Trimming at V came to 3 bases and at J to 10 bases, leaving 8 bases not matched to a gene. The CDR3 has 14 amino acids. CDR3 region: CASSWGQGGEEQFF. The CDR3 DNA sequence: TGCGCCAGCAGCTGGGGACAGGGTGGAGAAGAGCAGTTCTTC. The variable domain in full, completed from reference TRBV5-1 and TRBJ2-1, reads KAGVTQTPRYLIKTRGQQVTLSCSPISGHRSVSWYQQTPGQGLQFLFEYFSETQRNKGNFPGRFSGRQFSNSRSEMNVSTLELGDSALYLCASSWGQGGEEQFFGPGTRLTVL.

The chain couples TRBV7-9 to TRBJ1-1; D remains ambiguous. Per the germline V gene, CDR1 is SEHNR and CDR2 is FQNEAQ (reference sequence). The V end lost 1 base, the J end lost 1 base, and 7 bases lay between the germline ends. CDR3 size: 14 residues. The CDR3 nucleotides read TGTGCCAGCAGCTTAGGGGTGTGGAACACTGAAGCTTTCTTT. Amino acids: CASSLGVWNTEAFF.

The chain uses TRBV7-6 and TRBJ2-7; 7 positions agree with TRBD2. CDR3 length equals 13 residues. J was trimmed by 4 bases and V by 6 bases; bases with no gene match: 6. Germline V gives CDR1 SGHVS, CDR2 FNYEAQ. The CDR3 DNA follows: TGTGCCAGCAGTCGGGACTACCAATACGAGCAGTACTTC. Residues: CASSRDYQYEQYF.

The chain links TRBV7-2 to TRBJ2-3, with 7 nucleotides matching TRBD2. The V segment lost 3 bases and the J segment 2 bases; nucleotides outside the gene matches: 11. The length of the CDR3 is 17 residues. Germline CDR1 reads SGHTA; CDR2 reads FQGNSA. The CDR3 DNA sequence: TGTGCCAGCAGCTTTAGTCCGGGCGGGAGCGCCACAGATACGCAGTATTTT. Translated: CASSFSPGGSATDTQYF.

The chain carries TRBV27 and TRBJ2-1, with D perhaps matching TRBD2 (5 bases). This CDR3 region has 16 residues. Per germline, CDR1 MNHEY and CDR2 SMNVEV (reference sequence). V gave up 2 bases and J gave up 6 bases, with 17 bases separating them. CDR3 loop: CASSLNGVMTGNEQFF. CDR3 nucleotide sequence: TGTGCCAGCAGTTTAAACGGGGTAATGACGGGCAATGAGCAGTTCTTC.

V is TRBV6-5 and J is TRBJ2-7, with TRBD1 matching over 9 bases. Germline loops: CDR1 MNHEY, CDR2 SVGAGI. This CDR3 has 14 residues. After removal of 8 bases from V and 3 bases from J, the junction contained 8 bases not matched to a gene. The CDR3 sequence is CASRRDRAYYEQYF. The CDR3 bases are TGTGCCAGCCGCCGGGACAGGGCGTACTACGAGCAGTACTTC.